This T cell receptor (beta chain) was captured in a study of tissue T cells after allogeneic stem cell transplantation. Study-level results: Tissue-detected TCR repertoire was only partly captured by blood and spleen T cells. Anatomically similar tissues had similar TCR repertoires within each patient. The patient cohort was small and clinically heterogeneous, with limited sampling depth.

About this clone itself: Its antigen is unknown. Any gene name here is a mouse gene name. The CDR3 end lies 1 residue beyond the end of the read and is filled in from the germline J gene.

Repertoires were generated with immunoSEQ multiplex PCR, while TCRdb's copy carries only in-frame clones and drops some. The data hold some 48,000 clones, with about three quarters observed a single time. Germline lookup yields CDR1 KGHPV and CDR2 FQNQEV (reference sequence). The CDR3 is 14 amino acids. With 1 base removed from V and 5 bases from J, the gap between germline ends came to 9 bases. This chain links TRBV26 with TRBJ2-1; D remains ambiguous. The sequenced sample consisted of sorted cells pooled from one or two spleens. This TCR derives from a pool of C57BL/6 mice in good health. The CDR3: CASSLWGGDAEQFF. The part of the CDR3 DNA that was read is TGTGCCAGCAGTCTGTGGGGAGGAGATGCTGAGCAGTTC.